These T cell receptor beta chains were read from a single sample in a study of T-cell memory formation after mild COVID-19. In TCRdb, the 5' RACE reads were re-called with MiXCR into one record per CDR3 protein. Among about 130,000 distinct CDR3 sequences listed, 20% to 25% were seen once. Material for sequencing was PBMCs or a T cell subset sorted from them (not recorded which). These receptors all come from an adult woman who had mild COVID-19 (a few samples of this study predate the infection). Cell type and time point are not known. CDR3s include the opening cysteine and the closing phenylalanine or tryptophan. D genes are given only for firm matches. Clone size appears in some rows only: once, few, many, or a class for an expanded clone.

DNA	CDR3	size	V	J	D
TGTGCCAGCAGCCACGGACAGGGCTCCTATGGCTACACCTTC	CASSHGQGSYGYTF	few	TRBV14	TRBJ1-2	TRBD1
TGTGCCAGCAGCTTACAAAGTCGGGCCCAGCATTTT	CASSLQSRAQHF	few	TRBV7-9	TRBJ1-5	NA
TGCAGCGTTGAAGCCGAGACAGAAGCTTTCTTT	CSVEAETEAFF	few	TRBV29-1	TRBJ1-1	NA
TGCAGTGCTCCTAATTATCTAGCGGGAGACCGTAATGAGCAGTTCTTC	CSAPNYLAGDRNEQFF	few	TRBV20-1	TRBJ2-1	TRBD2
TGTGCCAGCAGCCCCCGAACCCTCGGGACACTGGACTACGAGCAGTACTTC	CASSPRTLGTLDYEQYF	few	TRBV28	TRBJ2-7	NA
TGCGCCAGCAGTTCAGGGTCGGCCTCCTACGAGCAGTACTTC	CASSSGSASYEQYF	few	TRBV5-1	TRBJ2-7	NA
TGTGCCAGCAGCTTAGAGGCGGGGGACAGACAGACCCAGTACTTC	CASSLEAGDRQTQYF	many	TRBV7-6	TRBJ2-5	NA
TGTGCCACCAGTGATCATCAGGGGAACACCGGGGAGCTGTTTTTT	CATSDHQGNTGELFF	NA	TRBV24-1	TRBJ2-2	NA
TGTGCCAGCAGCTTAGTGCTGACAGCCTACGAGCAGTACTTC	CASSLVLTAYEQYF	many	TRBV7-2	TRBJ2-7	NA
TGTGCCAGCAGCCAAGACAGCTCATCTAGCGGGACCTACAATGAGCAGTTCTTC	CASSQDSSSSGTYNEQFF	once	TRBV3-1	TRBJ2-1	TRBD2
TGTGCCAGCAGTGAGGAAATAGGGGATCAGCCCCAGCATTTT	CASSEEIGDQPQHF	NA	TRBV2	TRBJ1-5	NA
TGCAGCGTTACGACTAGCGGGGGGCTGACAGATACGCAGTATTTT	CSVTTSGGLTDTQYF	few	TRBV29-1	TRBJ2-3	TRBD2
TGTGCCAGCAGTCGGGGACTGGGGGGCGCCGGGGAGCTGTTTTTT	CASSRGLGGAGELFF	NA	TRBV6-5	TRBJ2-2	NA
TGCAGTGCCCGAACGGGGGCGGGTCAGGTGAATACGCAGTATTTT	CSARTGAGQVNTQYF	few	TRBV20-1	TRBJ2-3	NA
TGTGCCACCAGTGATTTGCGGGACAAGAGCACAGATACGCAGTATTTT	CATSDLRDKSTDTQYF	NA	TRBV24-1	TRBJ2-3	NA
TGTGCCAGCAGTTTATGGCGGGGGGTCAATGAGCAGTTCTTC	CASSLWRGVNEQFF	NA	TRBV12-3/TRBV12-4	TRBJ2-1	TRBD2
TGTGCCAGCAGCGGACTAGCGGTGAGCTCCTACAATGAGCAGTTCTTC	CASSGLAVSSYNEQFF	few	TRBV7-9	TRBJ2-1	TRBD2
TGTGCCAGCAGTAATAGCGGGAGGAACCCTGAAGAGCAGTACTTC	CASSNSGRNPEEQYF	few	TRBV12-3/TRBV12-4	TRBJ2-7	TRBD2
TGTGCCAGCAGCCCGGATAGCGGGCGCGCCTACAATGAGCAGTTCTTC	CASSPDSGRAYNEQFF	many	TRBV7-9	TRBJ2-1	TRBD2
TGTGCCAGCAGCTGGGTACAGCGTTCTGGTGAGCAGTTCTTC	CASSWVQRSGEQFF	NA	TRBV7-8	TRBJ2-1	NA
TGCGCCAGCAGCCAAGATAAAGCCAGAGAGCAGTTCTTC	CASSQDKAREQFF	many	TRBV4-3	TRBJ2-1	NA
TGTGCCAGCAGTGAGGTGCGGGAGACGATCACAGATACGCAGTATTTT	CASSEVRETITDTQYF	few	TRBV25-1	TRBJ2-3	TRBD2
TGCAGTGCTAGGACCCTGACTGGCTACGAGCAGTACTTC	CSARTLTGYEQYF	few	TRBV20-1	TRBJ2-7	NA
TGTGCCAGCAGCCCCATCGCCCCGGACACAGATACGCAGTATTTT	CASSPIAPDTDTQYF	NA	TRBV7-6	TRBJ2-3	NA
TGTGCCAGCAGCTTATTATCGTATGGTGACAGGCGGACACCAAACACCGGGGAGCTGTTTTTT	CASSLLSYGDRRTPNTGELFF	NA	TRBV7-9	TRBJ2-2	NA
TGTGCCAGCAGCCTGGGGGACAGTCAGCCCCAGCATTTT	CASSLGDSQPQHF	NA	TRBV9	TRBJ1-5	TRBD1
TGCAGCGTTGAGGGGCAGGGGGGTTCGAACTATGGCTACACCTTC	CSVEGQGGSNYGYTF	NA	TRBV29-1	TRBJ1-2	TRBD1
TGTGCCAGCAGTGAAGGGGGGGGGCGTTTCTATGGCTACACCTTC	CASSEGGGRFYGYTF	NA	TRBV6-1	TRBJ1-2	NA
TGTGCCAGCAGTTACAAGGGGACAGGGCTTTCAGATTTGTCACCCCTCCACTTT	CASSYKGTGLSDLSPLHF	NA	TRBV6-5	TRBJ1-6	TRBD1
TGTGCCACTGGGAACACCGGGGAGCTGTTTTTT	CATGNTGELFF	few	TRBV24-1	TRBJ2-2	NA
TGCAGCGTTCCCCGATCTCGAGATGGCTACACCTTC	CSVPRSRDGYTF	NA	TRBV29-1	TRBJ1-2	NA
TGTGCCAGCAGTCGGGACATCGAGCCCCGGGGTAGGCGCAATCAGCCCCAGCATTTT	CASSRDIEPRGRRNQPQHF	few	TRBV2	TRBJ1-5	NA
TGTGCCAGCAGTTACCGTGAATCGGGAATGGTCGGCTATGGCTACACCTTC	CASSYRESGMVGYGYTF	NA	TRBV6-5	TRBJ1-2	NA
TGTGCCATCAGTGAGTCCCGTAGTCAGAGAGGGACGTATAGCAATCAGCCCCAGCATTTT	CAISESRSQRGTYSNQPQHF	NA	TRBV10-3	TRBJ1-5	NA
TGTGCCATCAGTGAGGCAACAGATAGGGAAAGTTTCGACGAGCAGTACTTC	CAISEATDRESFDEQYF	NA	TRBV10-3	TRBJ2-7	NA
TGTGCCAGCAGGGACAGGGGAACCTACGAGCAGTACTTC	CASRDRGTYEQYF	few	TRBV6-1	TRBJ2-7	TRBD1
TGCAGTGCTAGAGAGTCCCGGTTTCTAGGCAATCAGCCCCAGCATTTT	CSARESRFLGNQPQHF	NA	TRBV20-1	TRBJ1-5	NA